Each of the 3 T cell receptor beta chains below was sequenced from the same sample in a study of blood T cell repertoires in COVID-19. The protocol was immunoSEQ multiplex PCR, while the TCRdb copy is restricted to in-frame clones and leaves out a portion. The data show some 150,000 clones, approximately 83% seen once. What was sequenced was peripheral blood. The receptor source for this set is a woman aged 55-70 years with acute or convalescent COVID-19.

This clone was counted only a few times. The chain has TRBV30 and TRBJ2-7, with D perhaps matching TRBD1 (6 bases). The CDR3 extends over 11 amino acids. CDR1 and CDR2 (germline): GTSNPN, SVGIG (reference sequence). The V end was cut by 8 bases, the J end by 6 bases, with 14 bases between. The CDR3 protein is CALRWGREQYF. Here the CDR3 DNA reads TGTGCCCTACGGTGGGGGCGCGAGCAGTACTTC.

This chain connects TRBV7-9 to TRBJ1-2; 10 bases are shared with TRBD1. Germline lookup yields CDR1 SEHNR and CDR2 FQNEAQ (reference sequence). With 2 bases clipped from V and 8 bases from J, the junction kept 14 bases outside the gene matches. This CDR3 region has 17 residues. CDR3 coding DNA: TGTGCCAGCAGCTTAAAGACAGGGGGCCCTACCTCGGAAGGCTACACCTTC. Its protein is CASSLKTGGPTSEGYTF.

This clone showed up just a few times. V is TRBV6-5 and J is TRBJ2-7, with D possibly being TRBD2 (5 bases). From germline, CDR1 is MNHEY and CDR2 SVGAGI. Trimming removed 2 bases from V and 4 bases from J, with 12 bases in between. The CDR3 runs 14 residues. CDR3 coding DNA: TGTGCCAGCAGTTACGAGGGCGTAGGATACGAGCAGTACTTC. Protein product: CASSYEGVGYEQYF.